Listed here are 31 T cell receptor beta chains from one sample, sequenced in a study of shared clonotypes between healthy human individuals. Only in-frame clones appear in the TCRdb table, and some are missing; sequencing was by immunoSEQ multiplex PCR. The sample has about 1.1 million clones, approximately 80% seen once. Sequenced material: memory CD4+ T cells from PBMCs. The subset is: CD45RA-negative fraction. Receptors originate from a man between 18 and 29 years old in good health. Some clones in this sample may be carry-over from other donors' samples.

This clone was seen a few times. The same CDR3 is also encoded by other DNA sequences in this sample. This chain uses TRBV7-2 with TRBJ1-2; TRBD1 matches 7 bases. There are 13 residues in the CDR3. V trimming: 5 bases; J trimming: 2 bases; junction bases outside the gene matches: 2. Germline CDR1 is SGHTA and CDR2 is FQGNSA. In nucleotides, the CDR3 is TGTGCCAGCAGCCCGGACAGGAACTATGGCTACACCTTC. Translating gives CASSPDRNYGYTF.

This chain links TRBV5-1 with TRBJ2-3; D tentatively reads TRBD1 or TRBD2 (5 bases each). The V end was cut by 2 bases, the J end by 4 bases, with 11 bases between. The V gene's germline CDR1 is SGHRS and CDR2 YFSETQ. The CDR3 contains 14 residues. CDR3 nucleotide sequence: TGCGCCAGCAGCTTCTTCGGGACGGCAGATACGCAGTATTTT. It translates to CASSFFGTADTQYF.

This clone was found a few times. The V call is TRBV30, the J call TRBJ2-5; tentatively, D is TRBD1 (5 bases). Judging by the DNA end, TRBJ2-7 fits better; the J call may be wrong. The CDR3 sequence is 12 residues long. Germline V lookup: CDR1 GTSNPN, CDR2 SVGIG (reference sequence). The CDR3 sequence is CAWSAQRGEQYF. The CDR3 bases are TGTGCCTGGAGTGCCCAAAGGGGCGAGCAGTACTTC.

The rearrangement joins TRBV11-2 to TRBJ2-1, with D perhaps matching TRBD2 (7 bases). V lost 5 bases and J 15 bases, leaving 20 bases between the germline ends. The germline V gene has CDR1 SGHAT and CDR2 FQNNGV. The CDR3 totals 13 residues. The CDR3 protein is CASSPRSVGGRFF. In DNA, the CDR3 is TGTGCCAGCAGCCCCCGGTCGGTCGGGGGGCGGTTCTTC.

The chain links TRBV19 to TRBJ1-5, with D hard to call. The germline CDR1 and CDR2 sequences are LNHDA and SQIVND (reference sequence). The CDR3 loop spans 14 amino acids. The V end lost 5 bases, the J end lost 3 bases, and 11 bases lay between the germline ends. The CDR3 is CASSRGSNNQPQHF. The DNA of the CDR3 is TGTGCCAGTAGTCGTGGATCTAACAATCAGCCCCAGCATTTT.

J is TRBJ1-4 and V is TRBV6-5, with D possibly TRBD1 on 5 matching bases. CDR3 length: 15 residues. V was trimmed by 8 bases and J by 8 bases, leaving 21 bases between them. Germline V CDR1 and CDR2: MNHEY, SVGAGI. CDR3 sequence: CASRRVLPGGEKLFF. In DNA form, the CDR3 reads TGTGCCAGCCGCAGGGTTCTTCCCGGCGGCGAAAAACTGTTTTTT.

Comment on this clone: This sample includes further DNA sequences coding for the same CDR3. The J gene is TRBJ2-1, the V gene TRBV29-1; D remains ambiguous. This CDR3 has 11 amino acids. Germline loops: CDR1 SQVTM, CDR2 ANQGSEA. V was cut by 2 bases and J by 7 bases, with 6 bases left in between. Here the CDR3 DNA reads TGCAGCGTTGAATGGGGTAATGAGCAGTTCTTC. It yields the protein CSVEWGNEQFF.

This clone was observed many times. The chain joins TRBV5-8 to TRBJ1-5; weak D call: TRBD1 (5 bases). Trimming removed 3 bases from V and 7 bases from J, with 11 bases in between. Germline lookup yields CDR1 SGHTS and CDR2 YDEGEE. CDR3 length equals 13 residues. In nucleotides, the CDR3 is TGTGCCAGCAGCTCCGAGGGGCGACAGCCCCAGCATTTT. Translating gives CASSSEGRQPQHF.

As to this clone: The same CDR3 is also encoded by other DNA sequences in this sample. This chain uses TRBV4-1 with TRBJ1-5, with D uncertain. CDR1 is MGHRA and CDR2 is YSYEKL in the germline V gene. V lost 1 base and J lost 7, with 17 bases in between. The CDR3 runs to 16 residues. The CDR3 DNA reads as TGCGCCAGCAGCCAAGTTGCGGACGTTTCGAAACAGCCCCAGCATTTT. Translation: CASSQVADVSKQPQHF.

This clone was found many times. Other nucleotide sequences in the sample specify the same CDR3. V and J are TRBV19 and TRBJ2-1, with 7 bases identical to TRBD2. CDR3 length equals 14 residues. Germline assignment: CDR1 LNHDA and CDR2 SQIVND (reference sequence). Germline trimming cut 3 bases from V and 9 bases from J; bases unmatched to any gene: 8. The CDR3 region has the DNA TGTGCCAGTAGTATCGGCGGGAGAGCGGGTGAGCAGTTCTTC. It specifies CASSIGGRAGEQFF. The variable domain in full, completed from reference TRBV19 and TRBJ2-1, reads DGGITQSPKYLFRKEGQNVTLSCEQNLNHDAMYWYRQDPGQGLRLIYYSQIVNDFQKGDIAEGYSVSREKKESFPLTVTSAQKNPTAFYLCASSIGGRAGEQFFGPGTRLTVL.

The CDR3 coding sequence is TGTGCCAGCAGCCTGAGAGGGGGGTCGGATGAGCAGTACTTC. Residues: CASSLRGGSDEQYF. The chain is built from TRBV7-9 and TRBJ2-7, with D perhaps being TRBD1 or TRBD2 (6 bases each). The CDR3 is 14 residues long. In germline, CDR1 is SEHNR, CDR2 FQNEAQ (reference sequence). V was trimmed by 5 bases and J by 7 bases, leaving 18 bases between them. The full variable domain, in which reference TRBV7-9 and TRBJ2-7 provide the parts outside the CDR3, is DTGVSQNPRHKITKRGQNVTFRCDPISEHNRLYWYRQTLGQGPEFLTYFQNEAQLEKSRLLSDRFSAERPKGSFSTLEIQRTEQGDSAMYLCASSLRGGSDEQYFGPGTRLTVT.

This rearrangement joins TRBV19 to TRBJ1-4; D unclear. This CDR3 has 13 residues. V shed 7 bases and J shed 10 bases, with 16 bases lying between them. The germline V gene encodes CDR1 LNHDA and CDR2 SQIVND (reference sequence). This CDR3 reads CASTASGWVKLFF. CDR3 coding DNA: TGTGCCAGTACGGCGTCAGGATGGGTAAAACTGTTTTTT. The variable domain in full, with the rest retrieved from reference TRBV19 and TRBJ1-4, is DGGITQSPKYLFRKEGQNVTLSCEQNLNHDAMYWYRQDPGQGLRLIYYSQIVNDFQKGDIAEGYSVSREKKESFPLTVTSAQKNPTAFYLCASTASGWVKLFFGSGTQLSVL.

The CDR3 region is CASRGTSGSDEQFF. The CDR3 nucleotides read TGTGCCAGCAGGGGGACTAGCGGGAGCGATGAGCAGTTCTTC. This sequence joins TRBV2 and TRBJ2-1, with 14 bases fitting TRBD2. V was clipped by 6 bases and J by 8 bases; unmatched bases: 3. CDR1 and CDR2 from the germline V gene are SNHLY and FYNNEI. This CDR3 spans 14 amino acids.

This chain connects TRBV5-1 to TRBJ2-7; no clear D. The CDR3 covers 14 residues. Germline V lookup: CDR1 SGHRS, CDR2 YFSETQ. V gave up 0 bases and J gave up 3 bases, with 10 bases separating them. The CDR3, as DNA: TGCGCCAGCAGCTTGGATTGGGTCTACTACGAGCAGTACTTC. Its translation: CASSLDWVYYEQYF.

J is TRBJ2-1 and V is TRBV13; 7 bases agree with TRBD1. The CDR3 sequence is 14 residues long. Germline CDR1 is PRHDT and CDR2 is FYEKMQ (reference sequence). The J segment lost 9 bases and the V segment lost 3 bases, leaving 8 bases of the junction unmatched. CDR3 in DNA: TGTGCCAGCAGCTTCCGGACAGGTAGGGGTGAGCAGTTCTTC. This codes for CASSFRTGRGEQFF.

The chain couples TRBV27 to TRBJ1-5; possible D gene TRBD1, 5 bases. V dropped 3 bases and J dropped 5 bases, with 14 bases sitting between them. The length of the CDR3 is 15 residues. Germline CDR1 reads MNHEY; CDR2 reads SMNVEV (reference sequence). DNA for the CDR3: TGTGCCAGCAGTTTTGGAAGAGGGGCTGATCAGCCCCAGCATTTT. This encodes CASSFGRGADQPQHF.

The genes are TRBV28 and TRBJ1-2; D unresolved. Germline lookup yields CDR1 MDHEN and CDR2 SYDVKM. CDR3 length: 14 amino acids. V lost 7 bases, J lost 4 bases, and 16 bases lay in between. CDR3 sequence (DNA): TGTGCCAGCACTTCCTCCGGGGTAGGCTATGGCTACACCTTC. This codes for CASTSSGVGYGYTF.

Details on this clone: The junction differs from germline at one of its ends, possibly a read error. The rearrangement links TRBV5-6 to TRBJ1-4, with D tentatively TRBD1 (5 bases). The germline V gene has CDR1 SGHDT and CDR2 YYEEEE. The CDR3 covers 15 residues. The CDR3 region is CAGRKSGRASEKLFF. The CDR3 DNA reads TGTGCCGGCAGGAAATCGGGCAGGGCGAGTGAAAAACTGTTTTTT.

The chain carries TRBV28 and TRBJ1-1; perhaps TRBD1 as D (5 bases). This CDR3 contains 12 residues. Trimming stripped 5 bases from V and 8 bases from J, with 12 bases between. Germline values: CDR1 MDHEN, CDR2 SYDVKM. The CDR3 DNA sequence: TGTGCCAGCAGTCCTCCAGGGATGGAAGCTTTCTTT. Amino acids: CASSPPGMEAFF.

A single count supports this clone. CDR3 in amino acids: CASSVRAYEQYF. The DNA of the CDR3 is TGTGCCAGCAGCGTCAGAGCCTACGAGCAGTACTTC. The V call is TRBV28, the J call TRBJ2-7; D not certain. This CDR3 contains 12 residues. Trimming removed 6 bases from V and 2 bases from J, with 8 bases in between. Germline V gives CDR1 MDHEN, CDR2 SYDVKM.

The DNA of the CDR3 is TGTGCCAGCAGCTTAGCTCTCGGGACAGGGGTCGGGGAGCTGTTTTTT. Residues: CASSLALGTGVGELFF. The chain employs TRBV7-7 and TRBJ2-2; 10 nucleotides agree with TRBD1. The CDR3 length is 16 residues. After removal of 0 bases from V and 7 bases from J, the junction contained 5 bases not matched to a gene. Germline-derived CDR1 and CDR2 are SSHAT and FNYEAQ (reference sequence). The full variable domain, its missing parts supplied by reference TRBV7-7 and TRBJ2-2, is GAGVSQSPRYKVTKRGQDVTLRCDPISSHATLYWYQQALGQGPEFLTYFNYEAQPDKSGLPSDRFSAERPEGSISTLTIQRTEQRDSAMYRCASSLALGTGVGELFFGEGSRLTVL.

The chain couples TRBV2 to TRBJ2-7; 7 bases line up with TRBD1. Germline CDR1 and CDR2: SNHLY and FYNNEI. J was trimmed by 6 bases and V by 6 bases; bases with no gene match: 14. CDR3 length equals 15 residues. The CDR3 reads CASRRQGKENREQYF. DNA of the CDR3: TGTGCCAGCAGACGACAGGGTAAAGAGAATCGCGAGCAGTACTTC.

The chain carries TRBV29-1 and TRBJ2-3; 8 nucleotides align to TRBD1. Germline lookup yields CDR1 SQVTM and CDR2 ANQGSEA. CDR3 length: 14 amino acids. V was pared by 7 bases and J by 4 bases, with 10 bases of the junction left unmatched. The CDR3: CSGAGGAGADTQYF. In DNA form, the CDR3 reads TGCAGCGGCGCAGGGGGCGCAGGAGCAGATACGCAGTATTTT.

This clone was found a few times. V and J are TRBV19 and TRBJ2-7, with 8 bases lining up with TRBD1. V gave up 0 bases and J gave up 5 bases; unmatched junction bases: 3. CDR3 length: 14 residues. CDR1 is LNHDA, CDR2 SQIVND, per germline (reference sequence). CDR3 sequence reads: CASSIDWTGNEQYF. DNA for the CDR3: TGTGCCAGTAGTATAGACTGGACAGGGAACGAGCAGTACTTC.

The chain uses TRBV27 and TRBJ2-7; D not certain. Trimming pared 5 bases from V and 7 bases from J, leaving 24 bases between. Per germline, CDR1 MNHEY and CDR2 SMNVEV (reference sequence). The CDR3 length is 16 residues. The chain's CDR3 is CASSTQTLSGRWEQYF. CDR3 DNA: TGTGCCAGCAGTACCCAGACACTTTCGGGCCGGTGGGAGCAGTACTTC.

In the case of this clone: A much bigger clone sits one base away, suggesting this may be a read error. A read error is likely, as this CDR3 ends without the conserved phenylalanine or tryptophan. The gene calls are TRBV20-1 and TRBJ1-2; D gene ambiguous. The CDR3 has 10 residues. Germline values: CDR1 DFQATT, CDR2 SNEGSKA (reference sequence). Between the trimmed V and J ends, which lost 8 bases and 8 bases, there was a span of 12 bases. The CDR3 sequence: CSTPVFGYTS. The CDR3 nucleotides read TGCAGTACTCCAGTATTCGGCTACACCTCC.

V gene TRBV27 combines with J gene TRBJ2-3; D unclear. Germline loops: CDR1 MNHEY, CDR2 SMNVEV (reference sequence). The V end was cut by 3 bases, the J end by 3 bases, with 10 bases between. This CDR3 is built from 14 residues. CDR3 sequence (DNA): TGTGCCAGCAGTTTTCTGCTGAAGACAGATACGCAGTATTTT. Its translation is CASSFLLKTDTQYF.

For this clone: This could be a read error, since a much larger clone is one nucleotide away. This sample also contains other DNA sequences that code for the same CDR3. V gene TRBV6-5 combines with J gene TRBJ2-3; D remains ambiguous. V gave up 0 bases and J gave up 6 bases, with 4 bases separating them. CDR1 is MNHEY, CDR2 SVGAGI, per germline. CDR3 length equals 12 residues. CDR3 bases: TGTGCCAGCAGTTACTCGGGGGATACGCAGTATTTT. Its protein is CASSYSGDTQYF.

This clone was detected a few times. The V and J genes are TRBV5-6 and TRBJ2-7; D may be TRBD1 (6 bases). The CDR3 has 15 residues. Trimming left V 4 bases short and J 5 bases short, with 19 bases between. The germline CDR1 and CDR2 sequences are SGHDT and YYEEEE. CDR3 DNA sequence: TGTGCCAGCAGCCCCCCTCCAGCCGAGGGGGACGAGCAGTACTTC. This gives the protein CASSPPPAEGDEQYF.

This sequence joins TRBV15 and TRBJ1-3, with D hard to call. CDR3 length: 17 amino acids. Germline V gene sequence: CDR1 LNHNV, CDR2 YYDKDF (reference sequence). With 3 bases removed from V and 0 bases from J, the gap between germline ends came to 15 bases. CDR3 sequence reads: CATSSTRGTLSGNTIYF. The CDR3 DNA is TGTGCCACCAGCAGTACCCGAGGAACCCTCTCTGGAAACACCATATATTTT.

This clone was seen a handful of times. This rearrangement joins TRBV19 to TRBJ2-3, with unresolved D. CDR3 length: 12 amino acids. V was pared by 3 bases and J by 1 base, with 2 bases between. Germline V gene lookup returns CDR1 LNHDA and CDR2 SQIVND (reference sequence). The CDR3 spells CASSMGTDTQYF. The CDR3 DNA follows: TGTGCCAGTAGTATGGGCACAGATACGCAGTATTTT.